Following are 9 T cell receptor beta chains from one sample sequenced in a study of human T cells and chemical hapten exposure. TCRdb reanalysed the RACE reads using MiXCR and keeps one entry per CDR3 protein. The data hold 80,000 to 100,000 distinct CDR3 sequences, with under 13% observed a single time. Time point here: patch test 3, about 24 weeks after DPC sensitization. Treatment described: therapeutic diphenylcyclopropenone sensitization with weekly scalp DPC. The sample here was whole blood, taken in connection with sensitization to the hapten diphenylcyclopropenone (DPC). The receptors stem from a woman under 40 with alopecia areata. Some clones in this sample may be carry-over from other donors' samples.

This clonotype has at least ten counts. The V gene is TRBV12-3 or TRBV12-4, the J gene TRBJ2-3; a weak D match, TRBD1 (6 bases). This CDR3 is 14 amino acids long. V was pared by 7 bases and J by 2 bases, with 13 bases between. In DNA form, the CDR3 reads TGTGCCAGCACCATGCAGGGGTTCACAGATACGCAGTATTTT. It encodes CASTMQGFTDTQYF.

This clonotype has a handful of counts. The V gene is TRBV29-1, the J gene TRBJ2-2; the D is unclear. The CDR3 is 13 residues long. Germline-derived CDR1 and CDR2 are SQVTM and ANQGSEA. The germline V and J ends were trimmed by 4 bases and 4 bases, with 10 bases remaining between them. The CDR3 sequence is CSVGEKVTGELFF. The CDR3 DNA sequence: TGCAGCGTTGGCGAGAAAGTCACCGGGGAGCTGTTTTTT.

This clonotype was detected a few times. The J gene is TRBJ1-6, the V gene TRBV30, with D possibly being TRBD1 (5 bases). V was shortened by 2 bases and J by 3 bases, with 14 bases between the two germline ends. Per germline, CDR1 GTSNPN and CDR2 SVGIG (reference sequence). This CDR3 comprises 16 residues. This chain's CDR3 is CAWSSAGFYYNSPLHF. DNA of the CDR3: TGTGCCTGGAGTTCCGCAGGGTTTTACTATAATTCACCCCTCCACTTT.

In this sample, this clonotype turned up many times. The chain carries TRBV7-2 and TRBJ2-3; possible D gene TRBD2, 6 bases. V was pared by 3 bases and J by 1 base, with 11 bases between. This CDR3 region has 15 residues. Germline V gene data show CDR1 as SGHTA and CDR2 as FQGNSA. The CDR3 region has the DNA TGTGCCAGCAGCTTTCCACTAGCAGGCACAGATACGCAGTATTTT. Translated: CASSFPLAGTDTQYF.

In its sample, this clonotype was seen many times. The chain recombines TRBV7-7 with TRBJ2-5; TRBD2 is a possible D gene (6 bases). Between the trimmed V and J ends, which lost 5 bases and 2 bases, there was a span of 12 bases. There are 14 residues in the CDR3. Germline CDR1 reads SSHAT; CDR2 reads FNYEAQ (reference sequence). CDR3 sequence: CASSLGTAQETQYF. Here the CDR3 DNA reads TGTGCCAGCAGCCTCGGGACTGCACAAGAGACCCAGTACTTC.

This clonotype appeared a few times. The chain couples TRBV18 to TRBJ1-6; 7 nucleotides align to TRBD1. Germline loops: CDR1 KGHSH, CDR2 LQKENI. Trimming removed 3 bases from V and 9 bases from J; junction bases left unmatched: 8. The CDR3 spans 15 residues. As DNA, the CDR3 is TGTGCCAGCTCACCCAGCGAGACAGGGTCTTCACCCCTCCACTTT. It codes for CASSPSETGSSPLHF.

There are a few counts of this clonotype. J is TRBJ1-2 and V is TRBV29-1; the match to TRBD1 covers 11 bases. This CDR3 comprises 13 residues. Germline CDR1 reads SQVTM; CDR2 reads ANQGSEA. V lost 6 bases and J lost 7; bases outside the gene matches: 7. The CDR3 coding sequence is TGCAGCGTCGGCGGGACAGGGGGAACTGGCTACACCTTC. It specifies CSVGGTGGTGYTF.

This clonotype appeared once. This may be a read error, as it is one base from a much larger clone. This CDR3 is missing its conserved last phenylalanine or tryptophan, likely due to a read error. The CDR3 reads CASSQDRDRWSSEQYL. CDR3 in DNA: TGCGCCAGCAGCCAAGATAGGGACAGGTGGAGTAGCGAGCAGTACCTC. This chain joins TRBV4-3 and TRBJ2-7; 8 bases are shared with TRBD1. The CDR3 contains 16 residues. After removal of 0 bases from V and 6 bases from J, the junction contained 10 bases not matched to a gene. In germline, CDR1 is LGHNA, CDR2 YSLEER.

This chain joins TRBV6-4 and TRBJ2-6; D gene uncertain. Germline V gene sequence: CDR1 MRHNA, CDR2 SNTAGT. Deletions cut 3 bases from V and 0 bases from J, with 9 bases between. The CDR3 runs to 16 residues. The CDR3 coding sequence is TGTGCCAGCAGTGAAAATGGGGACTCTGGGGCCAACGTCCTGACTTTC. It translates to CASSENGDSGANVLTF.